The entry that follows covers one T cell receptor beta chain sequence. Its antigen remains unknown. The data were taken from a study of T-cell memory formation after mild COVID-19. General observations from the study: Most CD4+ clones that shrank were in CM and EM, while CD8+ ones turned up in EMRA. Pre-infection memory harbored some responding clones, suggesting cross-reactive memory joined. Unconfirmed was the SARS-CoV-2 specificity of second-wave clones that peaked on day 37.

The CDR3 is made up of 16 amino acids. The germline gives CDR1 SGHRS, CDR2 YFSETQ. After removal of 5 bases from V and 0 bases from J, the junction contained 10 bases not matched to a gene. A single record per CDR3 protein comes from TCRdb applying MiXCR to the 5' RACE reads. The sample lists 550,000 to 700,000 distinct CDR3 sequences, roughly 18% occurring once. The chain carries TRBV5-1 and TRBJ1-1; 7 bases line up with TRBD1. The sequenced sample consisted of PBMCs or a T cell subset sorted from them (not recorded which). This TCR derives from an adult woman who had mild COVID-19 (a few samples of this study predate the infection). Cell type and time point are not known. CDR3 bases: TGCGCCAGCAGACTACAGGGGTCGGTACTGAACACTGAAGCTTTCTTT. Protein sequence: CASRLQGSVLNTEAFF.